The 6 T cell receptor beta chains below were found in one sample sequenced in a study of regulatory T cells in long-lasting Graves disease (dated by TCRdb to the early 2020s). Explained via the paper, the time point label denotes: persistent/refractory GD, antithyroid drugs over 5 years with positive TRAb. RNA was extracted from PBMCs in TRIzol for both TCR sequencing and RNA sequencing. The protocol used for the library was multiplex PCR. The data were produced on an Illumina HiSeq 4000. To build TCR beta libraries, CDR3 regions were amplified by Arm-PCR using iRepertoire HTBI primers. Clones were called with MiXCR by TCRdb after fastp trimmed the public reads at Q25, and only in-frame beta chains were retained. Identical CDR3 protein sequences are pooled into one entry, listed with their most common genes and DNA. The sample records 600,000 to 850,000 distinct CDR3 sequences, around 30% of which are singletons. 40% to 55% of the sample is held by the ten biggest clonotypes.

The specimen was peripheral blood mononuclear cells (PBMCs), collected when the disease was refractory, from a patient treated with antithyroid drugs. These receptor sequences come from a female donor with Graves disease.

This clonotype was counted between two and nine times. V gene TRBV6-5 combines with J gene TRBJ1-5; possibly TRBD1 for D (5 bases). The CDR3 runs 17 residues. The V gene's germline CDR1 is MNHEY and CDR2 SVGAGI. Trimming shortened V by 2 bases and J by 4 bases, and 18 bases separated the two germline ends. CDR3 in DNA: TGTGCCAGCAGTTACACCCCGACAGCACTAGGGAATCAGCCCCAGCATTTT. Residues: CASSYTPTALGNQPQHF.

This clonotype was recorded a few times. This CDR3 reads CASSWMNTEAFF. Written as DNA, the CDR3 is TGTGCCAGCAGCTGGATGAACACTGAAGCTTTCTTT. V and J are TRBV7-9 and TRBJ1-1; no definite D call. The CDR3 consists of 12 residues. V was cut by 4 bases and J by 0 bases, with 3 bases left in between. Germline V gene lookup returns CDR1 SEHNR and CDR2 FQNEAQ (reference sequence).

The chain has TRBV19 and TRBJ2-2; 11 bases line up with TRBD2. Germline V CDR1 and CDR2: LNHDA, SQIVND (reference sequence). CDR3 size: 18 residues. J lost 6 bases, V lost 3 bases, and 12 bases had no gene match. The CDR3 nucleotides are TGTGCCAGTAGTATTCGAGGGCTAGCGGGAGGTAATCCCGGGGAGCTGTTTTTT. Residues: CASSIRGLAGGNPGELFF.

The genes are TRBV3-1 and TRBJ1-2; D not resolved. V was shortened by 0 bases and J by 10 bases, with 21 bases between the two germline ends. Germline CDR1 and CDR2: LGHDT and YNNKEL (reference sequence). This CDR3 spans 16 amino acids. DNA of the CDR3: TGTGCCAGCAGCCAAGATATAGCGGACTTCGCGCTTCCCTACACCTTC. It translates to CASSQDIADFALPYTF.

This clonotype came up many times. The germline gene is not matched at one end of the junction; a read error may be the cause. The CDR3 nucleotides are TGTGCCAGCAGTTTGGGACAGGGTGACTATGGCTACACCTTC. Translating gives CASSLGQGDYGYTF. V is TRBV5-1 and J is TRBJ1-2, with 9 nucleotides matching TRBD1. The CDR3 length is 14 residues. Per germline, CDR1 SGHRS and CDR2 YFSETQ.

This clonotype was observed a few times. The chain is built from TRBV7-9 and TRBJ2-5; D may be TRBD2 (6 bases). The V end lost 2 bases, the J end lost 0 bases, and 7 bases lay between the germline ends. Germline V gives CDR1 SEHNR, CDR2 FQNEAQ (reference sequence). This CDR3 comprises 14 residues. The CDR3 bases are TGTGCCAGCAGCTTATGGGGGGACCAAGAGACCCAGTACTTC. Its protein is CASSLWGDQETQYF.